The 15 T cell receptor beta chains in this list originate from one sample, sequenced in a study of T cell changes during pregnancy in multiple sclerosis. Only in-frame clones appear in the TCRdb table, and some are missing; sequencing was by immunoSEQ multiplex PCR. The table has under 95,000 clones, approximately 92% seen once; the top ten hold under 2%. Source: peripheral blood, taken in the second trimester of pregnancy. These receptors were collected from a female donor with multiple sclerosis, enrolled in a pregnancy study.

The V and J genes are TRBV20-1 and TRBJ2-1, with D tentatively TRBD2 (6 bases). The CDR3 is made up of 11 amino acids. Germline V gene sequence: CDR1 DFQATT, CDR2 SNEGSKA (reference sequence). This CDR3 is CVTGTHNEQFF. The CDR3 region has the DNA TGCGTCACCGGGACTCACAATGAGCAGTTCTTC.

The rearrangement joins TRBV18 to TRBJ2-1; TRBD1 is a possible D gene (5 bases). The CDR3 contains 12 residues. V lost 3 bases, J lost 7 bases, and 7 bases lay in between. Looked up from germline, CDR1 is KGHSH and CDR2 is LQKENI. The CDR3 DNA follows: TGTGCCAGCTCACCCGGACATAATGAGCAGTTCTTC. Its translation is CASSPGHNEQFF.

This clone was seen just once. V usage is TRBV5-8 and J usage is TRBJ2-2, with D unclear. The germline V and J ends were trimmed by 0 bases and 0 bases, with 15 bases remaining between them. CDR1 and CDR2 from the germline V gene are SGHTS and YDEGEE. The CDR3 totals 18 residues. The CDR3 loop reads CASSLAAKEIANTGELFF. DNA of the CDR3: TGTGCCAGCAGCTTGGCCGCGAAAGAGATCGCGAACACCGGGGAGCTGTTTTTT.

This rearrangement joins TRBV28 to TRBJ2-3, with D possibly matching TRBD1 (6 bases). The CDR3 runs to 14 residues. V was clipped by 6 bases and J by 2 bases, with 12 bases between them. Per the germline V gene, CDR1 is MDHEN and CDR2 is SYDVKM. CDR3 amino acids: CASRGQTNTDTQYF. The CDR3 region has the DNA TGTGCCAGCAGGGGACAAACCAACACAGATACGCAGTATTTT.

The chain combines TRBV7-2 with TRBJ1-5; 10 bases align to TRBD1. CDR3 size: 15 residues. Germline loops: CDR1 SGHTA, CDR2 FQGNSA. The J segment lost 4 bases and the V segment lost 1 base, leaving 1 base of the junction unmatched. The CDR3 here is CASSLGTGGNQPQHF. The CDR3 nucleotides are TGTGCCAGCAGCTTAGGGACAGGGGGAAATCAGCCCCAGCATTTT.

The gene calls are TRBV27 and TRBJ2-1, with D possibly being TRBD1 (5 bases). Deletions cut 9 bases from V and 1 base from J, with 13 bases between. The CDR3 covers 14 residues. From germline, CDR1 is MNHEY and CDR2 SMNVEV (reference sequence). The CDR3 sequence is CARIADSSYNEQFF. The CDR3 nucleotides read TGTGCCAGAATTGCCGACAGTTCCTACAATGAGCAGTTCTTC.

V usage is TRBV4-2 and J usage is TRBJ2-3; 9 bases agree with TRBD2. Germline CDR1 reads LGHNA; CDR2 reads YNFKEQ. CDR3 size: 16 residues. V was clipped by 1 base and J by 7 bases; unmatched bases: 9. CDR3 loop: CASSQVSGRISNTQYF. The DNA for the CDR3 is TGTGCCAGCAGCCAAGTTAGCGGGAGAATCTCAAATACGCAGTATTTT.

V is TRBV7-2 and J is TRBJ2-2; D may be TRBD2 (7 bases). The germline V gene has CDR1 SGHTA and CDR2 FQGNSA. V lost 0 bases and J 7 bases, leaving 12 bases between the germline ends. CDR3 length equals 15 residues. The DNA of the CDR3 is TGTGCCAGCAGCTTAGCGGGGGGGGCCAACGGGGAGCTGTTTTTT. Its protein is CASSLAGGANGELFF.

V usage is TRBV29-1 and J usage is TRBJ1-3; weak D call: TRBD1 (6 bases). Trimming cost V 4 bases and J 2 bases, with 21 bases left between them. This CDR3 comprises 17 residues. Germline values: CDR1 SQVTM, CDR2 ANQGSEA. The CDR3 DNA follows: TGCAGCGTTGTTTCCGGGGGGGCAGGTTTGGCTGGAAACACCATATATTTT. Amino acids: CSVVSGGAGLAGNTIYF.

This chain joins TRBV11-3 and TRBJ1-4, with D unclear. The CDR3 covers 17 residues. V lost 1 base and J 0 bases, leaving 12 bases between the germline ends. The germline CDR1 and CDR2 sequences are SGHNT and YENEEA. CDR3 in amino acids: CASSLGGIGSTNEKLFF. CDR3 DNA sequence: TGTGCCAGCAGCTTAGGAGGGATAGGATCAACTAATGAAAAACTGTTTTTT.

In the case of this clone: A read error may account for a junction end that differs from germline. The chain couples TRBV5-8 to TRBJ1-1, with D unclear. CDR3 length equals 14 residues. Germline CDR1 and CDR2: SGHTS and YDEGEE. The CDR3 nucleotides read TGTGCCAGCAGCTTGCAACCCGCGAACCCTGAAGCTTTCTTT. Translated: CASSLQPANPEAFF.

This clone has a single count. The V call is TRBV6-1, the J call TRBJ2-1; 9 bases line up with TRBD2. This CDR3 has 14 amino acids. V trimming: 6 bases; J trimming: 6 bases; junction bases outside the gene matches: 6. CDR1 MNHNS and CDR2 SASEGT come from the germline V gene. The CDR3 sequence: CASRTGTSPNEQFF. The DNA of the CDR3 is TGTGCCAGCAGAACCGGGACTAGCCCCAATGAGCAGTTCTTC.

The chain has TRBV4-1 and TRBJ2-7; TRBD2 aligns across 12 bases. Germline V gene data show CDR1 as MGHRA and CDR2 as YSYEKL. There are 18 residues in the CDR3. Trimming cost V 0 bases and J 2 bases; bases outside gene matches: 8. Here the CDR3 DNA reads TGCGCCAGCAGCCAAGAAACTGGACTAGCGGGATTTACCTACGAGCAGTACTTC. It encodes CASSQETGLAGFTYEQYF.

The rearrangement joins TRBV11-2 to TRBJ2-2; TRBD1 agrees at 8 bases. The CDR3 consists of 14 residues. Per germline, CDR1 SGHAT and CDR2 FQNNGV. V was pared by 1 base and J by 7 bases, with 2 bases of the junction left unmatched. The CDR3 bases are TGTGCCAGCAGCTTAGGACAGGGGATCGGGGAGCTGTTTTTT. Its translation: CASSLGQGIGELFF.

V gene TRBV5-1 combines with J gene TRBJ2-7, with D tentatively TRBD2 (5 bases). Germline CDR1 is SGHRS and CDR2 is YFSETQ. Trimming took 5 bases from V and 6 from J, leaving 15 bases between them. The CDR3 contains 13 residues. CDR3 protein: CASSSRTRGEQYF. In nucleotides, the CDR3 is TGCGCCAGCAGTAGCCGGACTCGGGGCGAGCAGTACTTC.